The 2 T cell receptor beta chains given below trace back to one sample, sequenced in a study of T cell changes during pregnancy in multiple sclerosis (dated by TCRdb to the late 2010s). Receptor amplification or capture employed the immunoSEQ multiplex PCR assay. As stored in TCRdb, this immuneACCESS dataset retains in-frame rearrangements with V and J assigned. A fraction of the clones does not appear; measured against another copy, unresolved V genes explain less than half of the discrepancy, and the remainder lacks a known reason. The sample includes approximately 85,000 clones, with approximately 90% observed a single time. Clones ranked in the top ten supply 2.5% of the sample. The source material was peripheral blood, sampled in the first trimester of pregnancy. The receptors derive from a female donor with multiple sclerosis, enrolled in a pregnancy study.

The chain carries TRBV11-2 and TRBJ2-7; TRBD1 agrees at 7 bases. The CDR3 totals 15 residues. In germline, CDR1 is SGHAT, CDR2 FQNNGV. Trimming removed 5 bases from V and 2 bases from J; junction bases left unmatched: 9. In DNA form, the CDR3 reads TGTGCCAGCAGCCGCGGTCGACAGGGAACCTACGAGCAGTACTTC. It specifies CASSRGRQGTYEQYF.

The genes are TRBV5-6 and TRBJ2-1; D gene unclear. CDR3 length equals 15 residues. In germline, CDR1 is SGHDT, CDR2 YYEEEE. Trimming shortened V by 1 base and J by 4 bases, and 12 bases separated the two germline ends. CDR3 in DNA: TGTGCCAGCAGCTTGCTAAGTGGTCTGTACAATGAGCAGTTCTTC. Its translation is CASSLLSGLYNEQFF.